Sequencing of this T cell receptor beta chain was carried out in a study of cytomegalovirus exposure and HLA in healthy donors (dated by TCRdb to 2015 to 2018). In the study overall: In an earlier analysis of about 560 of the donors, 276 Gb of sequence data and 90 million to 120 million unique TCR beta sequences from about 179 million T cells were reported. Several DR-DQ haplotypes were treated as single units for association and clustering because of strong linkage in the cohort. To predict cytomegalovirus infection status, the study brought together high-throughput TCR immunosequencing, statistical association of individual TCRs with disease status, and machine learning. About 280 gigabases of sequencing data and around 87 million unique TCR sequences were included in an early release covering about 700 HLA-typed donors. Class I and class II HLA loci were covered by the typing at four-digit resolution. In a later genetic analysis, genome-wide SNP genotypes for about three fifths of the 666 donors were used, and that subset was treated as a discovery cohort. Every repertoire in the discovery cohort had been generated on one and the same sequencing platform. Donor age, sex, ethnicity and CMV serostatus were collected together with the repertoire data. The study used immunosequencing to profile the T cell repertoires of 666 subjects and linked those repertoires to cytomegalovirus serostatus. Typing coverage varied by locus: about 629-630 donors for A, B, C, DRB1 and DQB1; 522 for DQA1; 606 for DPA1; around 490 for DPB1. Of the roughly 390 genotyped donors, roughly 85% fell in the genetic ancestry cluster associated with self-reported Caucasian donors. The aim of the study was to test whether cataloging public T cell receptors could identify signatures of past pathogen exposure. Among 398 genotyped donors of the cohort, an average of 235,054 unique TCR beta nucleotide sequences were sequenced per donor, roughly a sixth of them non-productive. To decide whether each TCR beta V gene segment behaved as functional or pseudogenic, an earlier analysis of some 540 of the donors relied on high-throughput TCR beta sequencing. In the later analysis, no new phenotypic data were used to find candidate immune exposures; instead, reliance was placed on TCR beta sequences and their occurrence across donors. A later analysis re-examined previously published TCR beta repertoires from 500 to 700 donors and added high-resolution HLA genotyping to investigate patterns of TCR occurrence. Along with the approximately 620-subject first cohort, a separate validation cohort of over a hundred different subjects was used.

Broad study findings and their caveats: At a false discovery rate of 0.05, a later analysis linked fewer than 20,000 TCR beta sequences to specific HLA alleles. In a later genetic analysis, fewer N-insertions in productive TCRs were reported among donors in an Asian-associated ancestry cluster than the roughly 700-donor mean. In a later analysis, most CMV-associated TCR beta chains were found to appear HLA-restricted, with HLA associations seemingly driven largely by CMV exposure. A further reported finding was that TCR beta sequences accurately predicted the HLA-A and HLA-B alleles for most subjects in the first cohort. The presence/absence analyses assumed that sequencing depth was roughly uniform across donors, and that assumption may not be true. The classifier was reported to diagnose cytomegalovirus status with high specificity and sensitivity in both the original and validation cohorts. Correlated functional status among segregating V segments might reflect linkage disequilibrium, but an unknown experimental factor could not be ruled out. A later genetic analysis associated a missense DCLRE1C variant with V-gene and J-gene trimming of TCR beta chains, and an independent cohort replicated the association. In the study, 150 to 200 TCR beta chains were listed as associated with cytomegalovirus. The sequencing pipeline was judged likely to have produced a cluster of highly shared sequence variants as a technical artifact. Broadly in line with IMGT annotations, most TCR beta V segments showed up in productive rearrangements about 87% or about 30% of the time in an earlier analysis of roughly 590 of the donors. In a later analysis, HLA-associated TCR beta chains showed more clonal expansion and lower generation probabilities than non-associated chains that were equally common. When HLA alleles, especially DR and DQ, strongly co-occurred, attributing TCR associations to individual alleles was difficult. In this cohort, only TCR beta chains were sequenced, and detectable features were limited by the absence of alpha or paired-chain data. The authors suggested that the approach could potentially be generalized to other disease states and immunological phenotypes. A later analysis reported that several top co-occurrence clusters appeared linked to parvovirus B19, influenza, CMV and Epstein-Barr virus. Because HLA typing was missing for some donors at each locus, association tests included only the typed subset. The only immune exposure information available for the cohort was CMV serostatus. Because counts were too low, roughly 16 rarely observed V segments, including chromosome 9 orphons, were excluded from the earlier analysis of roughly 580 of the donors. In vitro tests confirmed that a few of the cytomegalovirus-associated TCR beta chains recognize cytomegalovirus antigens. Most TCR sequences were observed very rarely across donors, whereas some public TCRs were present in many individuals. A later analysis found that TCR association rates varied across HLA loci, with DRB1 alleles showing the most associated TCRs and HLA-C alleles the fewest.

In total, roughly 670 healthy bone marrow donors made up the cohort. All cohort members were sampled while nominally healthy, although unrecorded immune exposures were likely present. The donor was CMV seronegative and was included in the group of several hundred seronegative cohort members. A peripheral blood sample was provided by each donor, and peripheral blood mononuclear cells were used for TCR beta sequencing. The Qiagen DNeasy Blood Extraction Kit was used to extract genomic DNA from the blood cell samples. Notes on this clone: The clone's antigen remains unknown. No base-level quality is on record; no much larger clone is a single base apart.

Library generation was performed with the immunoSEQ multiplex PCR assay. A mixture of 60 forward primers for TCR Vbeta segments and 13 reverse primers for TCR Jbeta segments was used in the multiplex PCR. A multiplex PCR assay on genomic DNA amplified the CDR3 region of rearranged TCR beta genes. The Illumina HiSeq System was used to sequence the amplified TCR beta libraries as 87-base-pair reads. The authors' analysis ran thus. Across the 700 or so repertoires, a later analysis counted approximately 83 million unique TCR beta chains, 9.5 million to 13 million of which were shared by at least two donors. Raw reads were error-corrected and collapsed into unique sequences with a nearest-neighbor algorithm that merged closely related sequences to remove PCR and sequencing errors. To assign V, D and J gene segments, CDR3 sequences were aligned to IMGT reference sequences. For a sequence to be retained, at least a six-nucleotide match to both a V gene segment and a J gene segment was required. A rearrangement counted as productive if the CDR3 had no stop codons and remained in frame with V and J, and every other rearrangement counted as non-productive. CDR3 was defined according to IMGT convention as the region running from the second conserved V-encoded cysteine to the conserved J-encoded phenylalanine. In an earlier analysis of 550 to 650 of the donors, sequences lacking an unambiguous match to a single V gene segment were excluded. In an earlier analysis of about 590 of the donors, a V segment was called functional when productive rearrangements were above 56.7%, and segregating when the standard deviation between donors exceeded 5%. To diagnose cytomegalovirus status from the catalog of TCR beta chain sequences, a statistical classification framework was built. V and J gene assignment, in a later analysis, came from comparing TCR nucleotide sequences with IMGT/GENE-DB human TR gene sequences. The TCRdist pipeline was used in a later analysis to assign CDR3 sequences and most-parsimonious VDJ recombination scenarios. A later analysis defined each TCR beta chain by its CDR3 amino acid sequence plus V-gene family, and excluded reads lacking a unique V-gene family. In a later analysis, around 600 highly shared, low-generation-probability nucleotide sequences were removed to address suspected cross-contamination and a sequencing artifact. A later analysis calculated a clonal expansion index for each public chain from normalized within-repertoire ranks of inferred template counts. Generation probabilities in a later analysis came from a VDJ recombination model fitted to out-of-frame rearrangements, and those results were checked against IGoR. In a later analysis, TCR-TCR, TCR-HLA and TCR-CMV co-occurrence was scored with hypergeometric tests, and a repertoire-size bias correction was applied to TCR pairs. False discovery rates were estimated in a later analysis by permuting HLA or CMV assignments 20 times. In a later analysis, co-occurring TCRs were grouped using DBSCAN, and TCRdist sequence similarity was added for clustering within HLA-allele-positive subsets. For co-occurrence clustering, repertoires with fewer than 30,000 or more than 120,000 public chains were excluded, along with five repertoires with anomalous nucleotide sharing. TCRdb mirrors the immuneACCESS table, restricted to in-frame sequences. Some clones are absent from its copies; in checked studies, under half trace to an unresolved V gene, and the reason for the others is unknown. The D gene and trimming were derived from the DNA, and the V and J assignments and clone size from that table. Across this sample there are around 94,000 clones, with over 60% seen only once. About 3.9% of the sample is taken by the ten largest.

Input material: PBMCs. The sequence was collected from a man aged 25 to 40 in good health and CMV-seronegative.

CDR3 loop: CASSLGARRVEQYF. The nucleotides are TGTGCCAGCAGCTTGGGGGCCCGACGAGTGGAGCAGTACTTC. The chain links TRBV7-8 with TRBJ2-7; the D gene is perhaps TRBD1, on 6 matching bases. Via the germline V gene, CDR1 is SGHVS and CDR2 FQNEAQ. Deletion took 3 bases off V and 7 bases off J, with a span of 16 bases between the germline ends. The CDR3 holds 14 amino acids from the cysteine to the phenylalanine. CDR3 DNA is the only sequence kept; it has 42 bases, read in frame from the first base.